The 20 T cell receptor beta chains in this list originate from one sample, sequenced in a study of T cell responses to AZD1222 COVID-19 vaccine. The table came from immunoSEQ multiplex PCR; TCRdb's copy has only in-frame clones and leaves some out. The sample holds 95,000 to 150,000 clones, around nine tenths seen once. The sequencing here drew on peripheral blood, taken on day 0 of AZD1222 vaccination. The receptors derive from an adult in good health.

V gene TRBV9 combines with J gene TRBJ1-4; no reliable D call. The CDR3 contains 12 residues. From germline, CDR1 is SGDLS and CDR2 YYNGEE. V was cut by 3 bases and J by 14 bases, with 14 bases left in between. The CDR3 region is CASSAWGCGLFF. CDR3 in DNA: TGTGCCAGCAGCGCCTGGGGTTGCGGCCTGTTTTTT.

The chain recombines TRBV5-1 with TRBJ1-5; TRBD1 aligns across 7 bases. The J segment lost 1 base and the V segment lost 4 bases, leaving 2 bases of the junction unmatched. This CDR3 region has 14 residues. The germline gives CDR1 SGHRS, CDR2 YFSETQ. The CDR3 region is CASSTGQSNQPQHF. The CDR3 region has the DNA TGCGCCAGCAGCACGGGACAGAGCAATCAGCCCCAGCATTTT. Full variable domain (remainder filled in from reference TRBV5-1 and TRBJ1-5): KAGVTQTPRYLIKTRGQQVTLSCSPISGHRSVSWYQQTPGQGLQFLFEYFSETQRNKGNFPGRFSGRQFSNSRSEMNVSTLELGDSALYLCASSTGQSNQPQHFGDGTRLSIL.

Of note for this clone: Other DNA sequences in the sample encode the same CDR3. DNA of the CDR3: TGCGCCAGCAGCTTGGTAGGGGTAGGGACTGAAGCTTTCTTT. Protein: CASSLVGVGTEAFF. The gene calls are TRBV5-1 and TRBJ1-1, with D possibly TRBD1 on 5 matching bases. V shed 0 bases and J shed 5 bases, with 11 bases lying between them. Germline loops: CDR1 SGHRS, CDR2 YFSETQ. The CDR3 spans 14 residues.

V gene TRBV12-3 or TRBV12-4 combines with J gene TRBJ1-2; D gene uncertain. This CDR3 is built from 13 residues. V gave up 3 bases and J gave up 0 bases, with 5 bases separating them. In nucleotides, the CDR3 is TGTGCCAGCAGTTTTACATCTAACTATGGCTACACCTTC. Amino acids: CASSFTSNYGYTF.

This chain links TRBV30 with TRBJ2-7; D is perhaps TRBD2 (6 bases). The CDR3 runs to 16 residues. Germline CDR1 and CDR2: GTSNPN and SVGIG (reference sequence). The V and J ends lost 3 bases and 1 base respectively, with 19 bases between them. In nucleotides, the CDR3 is TGTGCCTGGAGCTCGCGACTGGCGGCGGGGTCCTACGAGCAGTACTTC. This codes for CAWSSRLAAGSYEQYF.

The rearrangement joins TRBV3-1 (or the pseudogene TRBV3-2) to TRBJ2-1; no clear D. The V end was cut by 8 bases, the J end by 4 bases, with 12 bases between. The CDR3 is 13 amino acids. Germline values: CDR1 LGHDT, CDR2 YNNKEL (reference sequence). The CDR3 is CASGYGRYNEQFF. DNA of the CDR3: TGTGCCAGCGGGTACGGACGTTACAATGAGCAGTTCTTC.

V and J are TRBV11-2 and TRBJ2-2; 8 bases align to TRBD1. The CDR3 covers 15 residues. The germline V gene encodes CDR1 SGHAT and CDR2 FQNNGV. The J segment lost 6 bases and the V segment lost 1 base, leaving 4 bases of the junction unmatched. The CDR3 spells CASSLGAGGPGELFF. Here the CDR3 DNA reads TGTGCCAGCAGCTTAGGAGCAGGGGGCCCCGGGGAGCTGTTTTTT.

This chain connects TRBV4-1 to TRBJ2-1, with 7 bases identical to TRBD1. With V trimmed by 5 bases and J by 7 bases, 5 bases remained unmatched. CDR1 is MGHRA and CDR2 is YSYEKL in the germline V gene. The CDR3 is 13 residues long. DNA for the CDR3: TGCGCCAGCAGCGACTACAGGGGTAATGAGCAGTTCTTC. Translation: CASSDYRGNEQFF.

J is TRBJ1-4 and V is TRBV2; no definite D call. The germline gives CDR1 SNHLY, CDR2 FYNNEI. Trimming took off 6 bases at V and 3 bases at J, with 5 bases between the two ends. The CDR3 loop spans 12 amino acids. CDR3 nucleotide sequence: TGTGCCAGCAGGGCCCCTAATGAAAAACTGTTTTTT. Protein: CASRAPNEKLFF.

The gene calls are TRBV5-1 and TRBJ1-2; tentatively, D is TRBD1 (5 bases). The V gene's germline CDR1 is SGHRS and CDR2 YFSETQ. V was shortened by 0 bases and J by 7 bases, with 13 bases between the two germline ends. CDR3 length equals 14 residues. The CDR3 sequence: CASSLGGTKGGYTF. CDR3 nucleotide sequence: TGCGCCAGCAGCTTGGGGGGGACCAAGGGTGGCTACACCTTC.

Judged by abundance, this clone is medium-sized. The chain combines TRBV30 with TRBJ2-7; D not resolved. The ends were cut back, 0 bases at V and 2 bases at J, with 11 bases in the middle. This CDR3 has 14 residues. Germline values: CDR1 GTSNPN, CDR2 SVGIG (reference sequence). The DNA for the CDR3 is TGTGCCTGGAGTGTGGGCTATGTCCCCTACGAGCAGTACTTC. It yields the protein CAWSVGYVPYEQYF.

V and J are TRBV11-2 and TRBJ2-1, with 12 bases that match TRBD2. Germline V CDR1 and CDR2: SGHAT, FQNNGV. V trimming: 1 base; J trimming: 9 bases; junction bases outside the gene matches: 10. This CDR3 contains 17 residues. In nucleotides, the CDR3 is TGTGCCAGCAGCTTAGCTATAGCTAGCGGGAGGGCCATTGAGCAGTTCTTC. Translated: CASSLAIASGRAIEQFF.

The chain couples TRBV7-9 to TRBJ2-3; no reliable D call. Germline lookup yields CDR1 SEHNR and CDR2 FQNEAQ (reference sequence). Between the trimmed V and J ends, which lost 2 bases and 3 bases, there was a span of 9 bases. The CDR3 sequence is 14 residues long. CDR3 nucleotide sequence: TGTGCCAGCAGCTTAAGCGTCGGGACAGATACGCAGTATTTT. This codes for CASSLSVGTDTQYF.

The chain employs TRBV19 and TRBJ2-1, with D possibly TRBD2 on 6 matching bases. The ends were cut back, 6 bases at V and 8 bases at J, with 23 bases in the middle. Germline V gives CDR1 LNHDA, CDR2 SQIVND (reference sequence). The CDR3 loop spans 16 amino acids. CDR3 sequence reads: CASSSPRGEAIYEQFF. The CDR3 region has the DNA TGTGCCAGTAGCAGCCCACGAGGGGAGGCAATATATGAGCAGTTCTTC.

This chain links TRBV7-3 with TRBJ1-1; 8 bases map to TRBD1. The germline V gene encodes CDR1 SGHTA and CDR2 FQGTGA. Unmatched junction bases numbered 5, after V lost 5 bases and J lost 3 bases. The CDR3 is 14 residues long. The CDR3: CASSAQGGHTEAFF. The CDR3 coding sequence is TGTGCCAGCAGCGCACAGGGGGGGCACACTGAAGCTTTCTTT.

The genes are TRBV13 and TRBJ1-2; perhaps TRBD1 as D (5 bases). This CDR3 has 14 amino acids. V dropped 8 bases and J dropped 3 bases, with 16 bases sitting between them. In germline, CDR1 is PRHDT, CDR2 FYEKMQ (reference sequence). The CDR3 sequence: CASVSYRQHYGYTF. CDR3 bases: TGTGCCAGCGTATCCTACCGACAGCACTATGGCTACACCTTC.

CDR3 bases: TGCGCCAGCAGCTTGGGGGCCAGACCGAACACCGGGGAGCTGTTTTTT. Translated, it gives CASSLGARPNTGELFF. V is TRBV5-1 and J is TRBJ2-2; no clear D. The CDR3 sequence is 16 residues long. Trimming took 0 bases from V and 0 from J, leaving 9 bases between them. Germline V gene sequence: CDR1 SGHRS, CDR2 YFSETQ.

The chain combines TRBV18 with TRBJ1-5, with D unclear. Trimming removed 2 bases from V and 2 bases from J, with 10 bases in between. CDR3 length: 15 amino acids. The germline gives CDR1 KGHSH, CDR2 LQKENI. This CDR3 reads CASSPEGRGNQPQHF. CDR3 nucleotides: TGTGCCAGCTCACCAGAGGGAAGAGGCAATCAGCCCCAGCATTTT.

The chain couples TRBV18 to TRBJ2-1, with 7 bases that match TRBD2. The length of the CDR3 is 16 residues. CDR1 and CDR2 (germline): KGHSH, LQKENI. Trimming at V came to 3 bases and at J to 8 bases, leaving 13 bases not matched to a gene. CDR3 nucleotides: TGTGCCAGCTCACCGGCTCGGGCGGGAGTGCTGGATGAGCAGTTCTTC. This gives the protein CASSPARAGVLDEQFF.

V gene TRBV19 combines with J gene TRBJ1-1; a weak D match, TRBD1 (5 bases). Trimming left V 5 bases short and J 1 base short, with 14 bases between. Germline CDR1 LNHDA, CDR2 SQIVND (reference sequence). The CDR3 is made up of 15 amino acids. The CDR3 region is CASSPRFRGNTEAFF. CDR3 sequence (DNA): TGTGCCAGTAGTCCGCGGTTTAGGGGGAACACTGAAGCTTTCTTT. Based on the CDR3 plus reference TRBV19 and TRBJ1-1, the full variable domain is DGGITQSPKYLFRKEGQNVTLSCEQNLNHDAMYWYRQDPGQGLRLIYYSQIVNDFQKGDIAEGYSVSREKKESFPLTVTSAQKNPTAFYLCASSPRFRGNTEAFFGQGTRLTVV.